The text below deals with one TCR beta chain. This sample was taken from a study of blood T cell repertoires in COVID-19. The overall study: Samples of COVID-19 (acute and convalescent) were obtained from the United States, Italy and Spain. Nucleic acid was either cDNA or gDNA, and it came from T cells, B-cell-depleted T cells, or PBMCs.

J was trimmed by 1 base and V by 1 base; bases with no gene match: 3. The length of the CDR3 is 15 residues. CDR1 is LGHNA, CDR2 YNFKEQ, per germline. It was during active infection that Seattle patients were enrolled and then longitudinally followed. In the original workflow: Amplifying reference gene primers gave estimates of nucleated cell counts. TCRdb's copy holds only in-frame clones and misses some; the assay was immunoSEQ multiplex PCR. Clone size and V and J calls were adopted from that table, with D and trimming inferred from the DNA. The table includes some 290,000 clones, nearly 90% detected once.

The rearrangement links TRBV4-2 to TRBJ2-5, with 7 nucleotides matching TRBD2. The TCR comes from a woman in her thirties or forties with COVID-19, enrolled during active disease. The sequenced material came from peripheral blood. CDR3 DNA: TGTGCCAGCAGCCAAGGTTCGGGAGGCCAAGAGACCCAGTACTTC. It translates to CASSQGSGGQETQYF.